The clone carrying this TCR beta chain appeared once. The sample comes from a study of cytomegalovirus exposure and HLA in healthy donors. This CDR3 is 16 amino acids long. With 4 bases removed from V and 4 bases from J, the gap between germline ends came to 14 bases. Germline V gene sequence: CDR1 MNHEY, CDR2 SMNVEV (reference sequence). The study ran its PCR with 60 Vbeta and 13 Jbeta primers. The repertoire was sequenced with immunoSEQ multiplex PCR; TCRdb's copy has only in-frame clones and lacks some. In the table there are some 140,000 clones, roughly 74% of which are singletons. This chain connects TRBV27 to TRBJ2-6; D gene uncertain. Sequenced sample: PBMCs. The sequence was collected from a young man in good health and CMV-seronegative. CDR3 bases: TGTGCCAGCAGTTCCCCGGGTCAGAGAGGGGCCAACGTCCTGACTTTC. Its protein is CASSSPGQRGANVLTF.